What follows is one TCR beta chain and its context. Donors were drawn from the approximately 130-subject validation cohort, separate from the approximately 700-subject first cohort. The V end lost 2 bases, the J end lost 7 bases, and 17 bases lay between the germline ends. The length of the CDR3 is 15 residues. Per the germline V gene, CDR1 is SGHTA and CDR2 is FQGNSA. Repertoires were generated with immunoSEQ multiplex PCR, while TCRdb's copy carries only in-frame clones and drops some. The sample includes approximately 76,000 clones, approximately 93% seen only once; the top ten take approximately 3.6%. The data stem from a study of cytomegalovirus exposure and HLA in healthy donors.

Sequencing was done on a sample of PBMCs. The chain is built from TRBV7-2 and TRBJ1-2; D possibly corresponds to TRBD1 (6 bases). The sequence came from a woman under 30 in good health and CMV-seropositive. The CDR3 bases are TGTGCCAGCAGCTTACGCGGGTCAGGGGCGCGTGGCTACACCTTC. Translation gives CASSLRGSGARGYTF.